This paragraph reports one T cell receptor (beta chain). The table lists this clone with many counts. The antigen this receptor binds is unknown. No qualities accompany the bases; no much larger clone lies one base away. Taken from the germline V gene, the CDR1 and CDR2 loops are LGHNT and FRNRAP. At the junction V is shortened by 6 bases and J by 4 bases, with 18 bases in between. The CDR3 measures 15 amino acids from cysteine to phenylalanine. Only the CDR3 portion is preserved as DNA: 45 bases, with reading frame beginning at the first base. Each collaborating institution followed its own protocols to collect whole blood in K2EDTA tubes. Collaborator samples were shipped for TCRbeta analysis as frozen whole blood, isolated PBMCs, or DNA extracted from either sample type. The sample comes from a study of blood T cell repertoires in COVID-19 (dated by TCRdb to 2019 to 2021). Context from the whole study: Collaborator samples came from the United States, Italy and Spain and covered acute and convalescent phases of COVID-19. The repertoires were released in a freely available public database intended as a resource for research on the immune response to SARS-CoV-2. Samples came from the ongoing ImmuneRACE study (first 160 participants) plus 1,254 subjects from 6 global collaborators. A de-identified subject ID, COVID-19 status, age in years and sex were almost always included in the sample metadata. Subjects who had been exposed to COVID-19, were actively infected with it, or had recovered from it provided the deeply sampled blood TCRbeta repertoires that made up the dataset. Where HLA class I and class II types were available, the types were taken from metadata supplied by the sample provider, not from assay-based typing. The prospective study material was composed of cDNA or gDNA derived from T cells, B-cell-depleted T cells, or PBMCs. Points the paper makes about the study in general: Clinical and demographic metadata were provided uncurated, with the amount varying by source and participant.

TCRbeta CDR3 regions were amplified from genomic DNA using the immunoSEQ Assay, a bias-controlled multiplex PCR. Processing in the source paper ran as follows. The number of nucleated cells in each sample was estimated by amplification of reference gene primers within the assay. Sequence reads were collapsed and filtered to measure the absolute abundance of every unique TCRbeta CDR3 rearrangement. For each sample, productive Simpson clonality was calculated by taking the square root of Simpson's diversity index across productive rearrangements. Not all clones reach the TCRdb copy of this immuneACCESS table, which keeps in-frame sequences only. Checked studies attribute under half of the gap to unresolved V genes and leave the rest unexplained. The V and J calls and clone size come from that table; D and trimming were worked out from the DNA. The sample has approximately 170,000 clones on record, around 84% of them singletons. The leading ten clones occupy less than 20% of the sample.

The sequencing input was peripheral blood. The V and J genes are TRBV12-5 and TRBJ1-2, with a weak D call of TRBD1 (6 bases match). This receptor was identified in an elderly woman with acute or convalescent COVID-19. The DNA is as follows: TGTGCTAGTGGGCCCGAATGGACAGTGTTCTATGGCTACACCTTC. Its protein product is CASGPEWTVFYGYTF.